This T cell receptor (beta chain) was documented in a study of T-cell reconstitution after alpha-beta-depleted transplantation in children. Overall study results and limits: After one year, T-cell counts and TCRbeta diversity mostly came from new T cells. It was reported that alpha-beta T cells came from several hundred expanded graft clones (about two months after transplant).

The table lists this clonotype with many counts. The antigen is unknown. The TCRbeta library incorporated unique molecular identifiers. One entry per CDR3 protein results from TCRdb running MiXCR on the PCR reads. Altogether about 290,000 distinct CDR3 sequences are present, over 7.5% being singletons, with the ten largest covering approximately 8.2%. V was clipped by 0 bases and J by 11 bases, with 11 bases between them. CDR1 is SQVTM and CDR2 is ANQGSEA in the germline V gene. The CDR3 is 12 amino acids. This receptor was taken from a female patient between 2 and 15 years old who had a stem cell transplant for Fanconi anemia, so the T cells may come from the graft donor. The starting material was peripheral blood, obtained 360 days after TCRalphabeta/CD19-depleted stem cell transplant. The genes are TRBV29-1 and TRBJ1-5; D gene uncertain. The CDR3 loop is CSVEDQRAAQHF. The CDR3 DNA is TGCAGCGTTGAAGATCAAAGGGCCGCCCAGCATTTT. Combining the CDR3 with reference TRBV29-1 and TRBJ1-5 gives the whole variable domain SAVISQKPSRDICQRGTSLTIQCQVDSQVTMMFWYRQQPGQSLTLIATANQGSEATYESGFVIDKFPISRPNLTFSTLTVSNMSPEDSSIYLCSVEDQRAAQHFGDGTRLSIL.